The 9 T cell receptor beta chains given below trace back to one sample, sequenced in a study of blood T cell repertoires in COVID-19 (dated by TCRdb to the early 2020s). Library preparation employed the immunoSEQ multiplex PCR assay. TCRdb retrieved this table from immuneACCESS and kept in-frame rearrangements only. Not all clones are present; in checked studies, unresolved V genes account for under half, and no reason is known for the remainder. Within this sample are 50,000 or so clones, with approximately 88% of them counted one time only. The ten biggest clones cover roughly 50% of the sample. The sequenced sample was peripheral blood. The receptors come from a man between 65 and 79 years old with acute or convalescent COVID-19.

This chain uses TRBV28 with TRBJ1-1; 7 positions agree with TRBD1. The V and J ends lost 7 bases and 1 base, in that order; junction bases with no gene match: 6. Germline V gene sequence: CDR1 MDHEN, CDR2 SYDVKM. The CDR3 runs to 14 residues. The CDR3, as DNA: TGTGCCAGCACCGAGAACAGGGGGAACACTGAAGCTTTCTTT. It specifies CASTENRGNTEAFF.

The chain is built from TRBV11-3 and TRBJ1-1; 8 bases are shared with TRBD1. Trimming took 5 bases from V and 2 from J; bases not matched to a gene: 4. CDR3 length: 14 amino acids. The germline CDR1 and CDR2 sequences are SGHNT and YENEEA. The CDR3 loop reads CASSRQGPNTEAFF. The CDR3 bases are TGTGCCAGCAGCCGACAGGGGCCTAACACTGAAGCTTTCTTT. Looking up the rest from reference TRBV11-3 and TRBJ1-1 gives the full variable domain: EAGVVQSPRYKIIEKKQPVAFWCNPISGHNTLYWYLQNLGQGPELLIRYENEEAVDDSQLPKDRFSAERLKGVDSTLKIQPAELGDSAVYLCASSRQGPNTEAFFGQGTRLTVV.

This clone was detected once. This CDR3 is CASSLARGDEQFF. The CDR3 nucleotides are TGTGCCAGCAGCTTAGCCCGGGGGGATGAGCAGTTCTTC. The chain combines TRBV7-6 with TRBJ2-1; 7 positions match TRBD2. CDR3 length: 13 residues. The junction had 1 base not matched to a gene; V was cut back by 0 bases and J by 8 bases. Germline V gene sequence: CDR1 SGHVS, CDR2 FNYEAQ.

The V gene is TRBV12-3 or TRBV12-4, the J gene TRBJ2-2; 8 bases fit TRBD1. The CDR3 extends over 13 amino acids. V trimming: 8 bases; J trimming: 7 bases; junction bases outside the gene matches: 6. CDR3 sequence reads: CASGQGYGGELFF. CDR3 nucleotides: TGTGCCAGCGGACAGGGTTACGGCGGGGAGCTGTTTTTT.

The rearrangement links TRBV7-9 to TRBJ2-2; D is perhaps TRBD1 (5 bases). V gave up 1 base and J gave up 13 bases, with 10 bases separating them. Germline values: CDR1 SEHNR, CDR2 FQNEAQ (reference sequence). This CDR3 is built from 12 residues. The CDR3 DNA reads as TGTGCCAGCAGCTTAGACAGGACAAGGCTGTTTTTT. This translates into CASSLDRTRLFF.

V is TRBV4-3 and J is TRBJ1-3; D remains unclear. The germline V gene has CDR1 LGHNA and CDR2 YSLEER. V was clipped by 1 base and J by 3 bases, with 13 bases between them. CDR3 length: 16 residues. The CDR3 is CASSQGNGGYGNTIYF. As DNA, the CDR3 is TGCGCCAGCAGCCAAGGGAATGGAGGATATGGAAACACCATATATTTT.

The V and J genes are TRBV11-2 and TRBJ2-7; 8 bases are a match to TRBD1. With V trimmed by 8 bases and J by 0 bases, 6 bases remained unmatched. The CDR3 is 14 amino acids. From germline, CDR1 is SGHAT and CDR2 FQNNGV. The CDR3 DNA reads TGTGCCAGCCGGCGGACAGGGAACTCCTACGAGCAGTACTTC. Its translation is CASRRTGNSYEQYF.

The genes are TRBV5-1 and TRBJ1-2; tentatively, D is TRBD1 (5 bases). The germline CDR1 and CDR2 sequences are SGHRS and YFSETQ. The CDR3 spans 15 residues. Trimming took off 2 bases at V and 6 bases at J, with 17 bases between the two ends. The CDR3 sequence: CASSFNMVRGDGYTF. The DNA for the CDR3 is TGCGCCAGCAGCTTCAACATGGTCCGGGGGGATGGCTACACCTTC.

V is TRBV5-4 and J is TRBJ2-2, with 7 nucleotides matching TRBD2. With 4 bases clipped from V and 1 base from J, the junction kept 7 bases outside the gene matches. CDR1 is SGHNT, CDR2 YYREEE, per germline (reference sequence). CDR3 length equals 16 residues. This CDR3 reads CASSPRASGNTGELFF. CDR3 nucleotides: TGTGCCAGCAGCCCTCGGGCTAGCGGGAACACCGGGGAGCTGTTTTTT.